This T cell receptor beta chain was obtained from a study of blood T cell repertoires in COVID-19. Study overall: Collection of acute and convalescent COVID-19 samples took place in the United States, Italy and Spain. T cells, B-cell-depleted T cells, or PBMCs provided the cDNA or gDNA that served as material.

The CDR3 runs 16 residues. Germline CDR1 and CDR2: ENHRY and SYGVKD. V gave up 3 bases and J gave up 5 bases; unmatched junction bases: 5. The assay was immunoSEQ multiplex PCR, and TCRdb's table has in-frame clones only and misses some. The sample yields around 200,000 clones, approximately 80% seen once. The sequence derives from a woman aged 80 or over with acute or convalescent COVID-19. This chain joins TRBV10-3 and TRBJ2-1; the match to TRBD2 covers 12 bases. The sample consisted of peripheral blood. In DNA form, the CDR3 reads TGTGCCATCAGTGAAACGGGACTAGCGGGTGACAATGAGCAGTTCTTC. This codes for CAISETGLAGDNEQFF.